This T cell receptor (beta chain) was retrieved from a study of blood T cell repertoires in COVID-19. Study-wide background: From the United States, Italy and Spain came samples of acute and convalescent COVID-19.

V was clipped by 6 bases and J by 7 bases; unmatched bases: 5. From germline, CDR1 is MGHRA and CDR2 YSYEKL. CDR3 length equals 13 residues. Researchers sorted participants into cohorts using their self-reported clinical history. Exposed participants encountered a COVID-19 case during the 2 weeks preceding study entry. Method: immunoSEQ multiplex PCR; TCRdb's copy keeps in-frame clones and lacks some. The table shows a few hundred thousand clones, with just over 90% occurring only once. This sequence joins TRBV4-1 and TRBJ1-5; TRBD1 aligns across 8 bases. Specimen: PBMCs or T cells enriched from blood (not recorded which). The TCR sequence derives from a woman aged 40 to 50 who had been exposed to COVID-19. CDR3 sequence (DNA): TGCGCCAGCAGTGGACAGGGTGGACAGCCCCAGCATTTT. Translation: CASSGQGGQPQHF.